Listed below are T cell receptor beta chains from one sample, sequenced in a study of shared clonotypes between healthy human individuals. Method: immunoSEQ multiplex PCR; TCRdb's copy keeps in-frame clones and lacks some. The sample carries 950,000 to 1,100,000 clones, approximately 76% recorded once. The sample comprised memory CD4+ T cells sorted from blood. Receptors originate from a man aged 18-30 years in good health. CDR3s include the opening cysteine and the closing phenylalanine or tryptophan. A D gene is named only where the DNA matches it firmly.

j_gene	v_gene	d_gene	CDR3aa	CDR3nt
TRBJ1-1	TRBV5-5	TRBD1	CASSQTGPGTEAFF	TGTGCCAGCAGCCAGACAGGGCCTGGTACTGAAGCTTTCTTT
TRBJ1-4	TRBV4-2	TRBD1	CASRRGGGTGDEKLFF	TGTGCCAGCAGAAGGGGGGGCGGGACAGGAGATGAAAAACTGTTTTTT
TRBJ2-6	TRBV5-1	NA	CASSLASGAGANVLTF	TGCGCCAGCAGCTTGGCCTCCGGGGCAGGGGCCAACGTCCTGACTTTC
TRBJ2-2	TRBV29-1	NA	CSVGTLNTGELFF	TGCAGCGTAGGGACACTCAACACCGGGGAGCTGTTTTTT
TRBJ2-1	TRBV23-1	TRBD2	CASSHPGTRLKEEQFF	TGCGCCAGCAGTCATCCAGGGACTAGGCTAAAGGAGGAGCAGTTCTTC
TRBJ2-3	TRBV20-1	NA	CSARDNSPQYF	TGCAGTGCTAGAGACAATTCTCCGCAGTATTTT
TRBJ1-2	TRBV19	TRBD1	CASSPTTGGSYGYTF	TGTGCCAGTAGTCCGACGACAGGGGGCTCCTATGGCTACACCTTC
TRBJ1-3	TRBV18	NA	CASFTSVRGNTIYF	TGTGCCAGCTTCACCAGCGTGCGTGGAAACACCATATATTTT
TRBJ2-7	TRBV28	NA	CASSMSPRAVNEQYF	TGTGCCAGCAGTATGAGCCCACGTGCGGTGAACGAGCAGTACTTC
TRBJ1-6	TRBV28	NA	CASNPRSSYNSPLHF	TGTGCCAGCAATCCTAGGAGCTCCTATAATTCACCCCTCCACTTT